This T cell receptor (beta chain) is drawn from a study of vaccination and CD4 T cells after COVID-19. Study-wide context: Nasal swab PCR had shown SARS-CoV-2 positivity in the convalescent patients (fewer than 10 mild cases, one severe case). Regarding the study as a whole: Median SARS-CoV-2-reactive clonotypes rose from approximately 21 to 38, not significantly. Spike mono-reactivity marked 304 of 307 vaccine-specific clones in convalescent patients.

Cultured CD4+ T cell DNA underwent sequencing with the Oncomine TCR Beta short-read assay. Investigators isolated genomic DNA from cultured CD4+ T cells. TCRdb re-derived calls from the PCR reads in MiXCR, one entry per CDR3 protein. There are about 4,100 distinct CDR3 sequences in the sample; about 20% occur only once, and 25% lies in the top ten. Treatment in this sample: approximately 11-day PBMC culture with coronavirus spike peptide pools or control peptides (ViraFEST assay). As to this clonotype: Its specificity is not known.

CDR1 SNHLY and CDR2 FYNNEI come from the germline V gene. V lost 6 bases to trimming and J lost 2 bases; unmatched junction nucleotides: 5. The CDR3 is 14 residues long. This sequence joins TRBV2 and TRBJ2-7; 9 nucleotides agree with TRBD1. The source material was CD4+ T cells from blood, cultured in vitro. The sequence was collected from a human donor who had recovered from COVID-19. The CDR3 protein is CASSGTGLPYEQYF. The CDR3 coding sequence is TGTGCCAGCAGCGGGACAGGGCTTCCCTACGAGCAGTACTTC.